There are many counts of the clone carrying this TCR beta chain. A unique molecular identifier was carried by every single TCR cDNA molecule. TCRdb reprocessed the 5' RACE reads with MiXCR, giving one entry per CDR3 protein. The table shows approximately 7,000 distinct CDR3 sequences, with approximately 4% occurring only once. These data are taken from a study of spatial heterogeneity in lung cancer. Study background: Detected beta-chain sequences consistently exceeded alpha-chain sequences. Each distinct TCR and UMI combination averaged more than ten appearances in raw reads.

The time point: sample taken at primary tumor resection. The sequenced material consisted of unsorted whole RNA from tumor, nontumor lung or frozen PBMC. Samples were donated by 72 untreated early-stage non-small cell lung cancer patients. V lost 3 bases to trimming and J lost 1 base, with 7 bases between them. CDR3 size: 14 residues. Germline V lookup: CDR1 MNHEY, CDR2 SMNVEV (reference sequence). The genes are TRBV27 and TRBJ1-5; D possibly corresponds to TRBD1 (6 bases). The sample consisted of normal lung tissue next to the tumor, taken at surgery. The source of this sequence is a female donor with early-stage non-small cell lung cancer. CDR3 amino acids: CASSFRGSNQPQHF. In DNA form, the CDR3 reads TGTGCCAGCAGTTTCAGGGGAAGCAATCAGCCCCAGCATTTT.